A single sample is the source of the 17 T cell receptor beta chains below, sequenced in a study of molecular identifiers for immune sequencing clone quantification. TCRdb reanalysed the PCR reads using MiXCR and keeps one entry per CDR3 protein. The sample includes about 510,000 distinct CDR3 sequences, around 21% of them seen just once. Input material: naive CD8+ T cells from blood, with Jurkat cell RNA spiked in. The subset was: FACS-sorted CD8+CD4-CCR7+CD45RA+ naive T cells. All receptors come from a human donor in good health. Some libraries in this study had Jurkat cell RNA spiked in.

The chain couples TRBV4-1 to TRBJ2-2; TRBD2 agrees at 8 bases. CDR3 length: 16 residues. J was trimmed by 5 bases and V by 0 bases; bases with no gene match: 5. Germline V lookup: CDR1 MGHRA, CDR2 YSYEKL. The CDR3 nucleotides are TGCGCCAGCAGCCAAGATCCGGGACTAGTTACCGGGGAGCTGTTTTTT. It specifies CASSQDPGLVTGELFF.

This clonotype showed up many times. V is TRBV6-5 and J is TRBJ1-1; D unresolved. The CDR3 sequence is 14 residues long. V was cut by 2 bases and J by 1 base, with 8 bases left in between. Germline assignment: CDR1 MNHEY and CDR2 SVGAGI. The CDR3 reads CASSYGRRNTEAFF. CDR3 sequence (DNA): TGTGCCAGCAGTTACGGCAGGCGGAACACTGAAGCTTTCTTT.

This clonotype was counted ten times or more. CDR3 loop: CASRLFRDGYNSPLHF. The CDR3 nucleotides are TGTGCCAGCAGACTTTTCCGGGACGGATATAATTCACCCCTCCACTTT. This chain links TRBV5-6 with TRBJ1-6; the D gene is possibly TRBD1 (5 bases). V dropped 5 bases and J dropped 4 bases, with 16 bases sitting between them. CDR1 is SGHDT, CDR2 YYEEEE, per germline. The CDR3 totals 16 residues.

This clonotype showed up many times. The genes are TRBV24-1 and TRBJ2-2; TRBD1 matches at 10 bases. Germline values: CDR1 KGHDR, CDR2 SFDVKD. The CDR3 covers 15 residues. With 7 bases clipped from V and 4 bases from J, the junction kept 5 bases outside the gene matches. The CDR3: CATSPRTGGTGELFF. The CDR3, as DNA: TGTGCCACCAGCCCACGGACAGGGGGCACCGGGGAGCTGTTTTTT.

There are a few counts of this clonotype. This chain joins TRBV11-1 and TRBJ2-7; no clear D gene. The CDR3 totals 13 residues. Trimming pared 3 bases from V and 2 bases from J, leaving 8 bases between. CDR1 and CDR2 from the germline V gene are SGHAT and FQDESV (reference sequence). The CDR3 DNA reads as TGTGCCAGCAGCTTTAGTAAGACCTACGAGCAGTACTTC. Translating gives CASSFSKTYEQYF.

This clonotype was found a few times. J is TRBJ1-1 and V is TRBV6-2 or TRBV6-3; D unclear. The V gene's germline CDR1 is MNHEY and CDR2 SVGEGT. This CDR3 spans 15 amino acids. Trimming took off 5 bases at V and 0 bases at J, with 13 bases between the two ends. For the CDR3, the DNA is TGTGCCAGCAGTGAGGCCCCCCAGATGAACACTGAAGCTTTCTTT. Residues: CASSEAPQMNTEAFF.

This clonotype was recorded at least ten times. V is TRBV5-4 and J is TRBJ1-1, with a tentative D call TRBD1 (5 bases). V was shortened by 4 bases and J by 6 bases, with 16 bases between the two germline ends. Germline CDR1 is SGHNT and CDR2 is YYREEE (reference sequence). The CDR3 is 14 residues long. The CDR3, as DNA: TGTGCCAGCAGCCAGATTCAGGGCAACGCTGAAGCTTTCTTT. Translated: CASSQIQGNAEAFF. Full variable domain (missing parts from reference TRBV5-4 and TRBJ1-1): ETGVTQSPTHLIKTRGQQVTLRCSSQSGHNTVSWYQQALGQGPQFIFQYYREEENGRGNFPPRFSGLQFPNYSSELNVNALELDDSALYLCASSQIQGNAEAFFGQGTRLTVV.

In this sample, this clonotype turned up a few times. The chain combines TRBV28 with TRBJ2-1; 8 bases are a match to TRBD2. Germline V gene sequence: CDR1 MDHEN, CDR2 SYDVKM. J was trimmed by 3 bases and V by 1 base; bases with no gene match: 8. This CDR3 is built from 17 residues. CDR3 loop: CASSLSGAGANYNEQFF. In DNA, the CDR3 is TGTGCCAGCAGTTTATCGGGAGCGGGGGCTAACTACAATGAGCAGTTCTTC. The complete variable domain, with remaining parts taken from reference TRBV28 and TRBJ2-1, reads DVKVTQSSRYLVKRTGEKVFLECVQDMDHENMFWYRQDPGLGLRLIYFSYDVKMKEKGDIPEGYSVSREKKERFSLILESASTNQTSMYLCASSLSGAGANYNEQFFGPGTRLTVL.

This clonotype has at least ten counts. The V gene is TRBV10-3, the J gene TRBJ1-1; TRBD1 agrees at 9 bases. Germline V CDR1 and CDR2: ENHRY, SYGVKD. The CDR3 is made up of 15 amino acids. With 3 bases clipped from V and 4 bases from J, the junction kept 6 bases outside the gene matches. The CDR3 DNA is TGTGCCATCAGTGATCTGGACAGGGGTGTCACTGAAGCTTTCTTT. Translation gives CAISDLDRGVTEAFF.

This clonotype showed up many times. The rearrangement joins TRBV4-1 to TRBJ1-1, with TRBD1 matching 7 bases. V shed 1 base, J shed 10 bases, and the junction held 9 bases outside the gene matches. Germline V gene sequence: CDR1 MGHRA, CDR2 YSYEKL. The CDR3 consists of 14 residues. The CDR3 bases are TGCGCCAGCAGCCAAGGGTTTACAGGGGACCGAGCTTTCTTT. Amino acids: CASSQGFTGDRAFF.

This clonotype was seen more than once but under ten times. Here the CDR3 DNA reads TGCGCCAGCAGCCAAGACCTCCGGGGGTTCGGAAACACCATATATTTT. Translation: CASSQDLRGFGNTIYF. The rearrangement uses TRBV4-3 and TRBJ1-3, with D maybe TRBD1 (5 bases). CDR1 is LGHNA and CDR2 is YSLEER in the germline V gene. V shed 0 bases and J shed 4 bases, with 13 bases lying between them. This CDR3 is built from 16 residues.

This clonotype was observed a few times. The V and J genes are TRBV7-9 and TRBJ2-1; D possibly matches TRBD1 or TRBD2 (5 bases each). The CDR3 contains 13 residues. Germline V gene sequence: CDR1 SEHNR, CDR2 FQNEAQ (reference sequence). Trimming pared 5 bases from V and 3 bases from J, leaving 8 bases between. The chain's CDR3 is CASSPGRYNEQFF. As DNA, the CDR3 is TGTGCCAGCAGCCCGGGACGCTACAATGAGCAGTTCTTC.

This clonotype was counted only a few times. The chain couples TRBV12-3 or TRBV12-4 to TRBJ2-7, with D perhaps TRBD2 (5 bases). Trimming removed 8 bases from V and 11 bases from J, with 22 bases in between. This CDR3 has 13 amino acids. The CDR3 nucleotides read TGTGCCAGCTGTTATGGCAGAATGCAGGAGGAGTACTTC. This sequence encodes CASCYGRMQEEYF.

This clonotype was seen at least ten times. The chain combines TRBV30 with TRBJ1-5; TRBD1 might be the D (6 bases). The germline V gene encodes CDR1 GTSNPN and CDR2 SVGIG (reference sequence). The CDR3 contains 14 residues. The ends were cut back, 3 bases at V and 3 bases at J, with 12 bases in the middle. CDR3 protein: CAWSGGQDNQPQHF. The CDR3, as DNA: TGTGCCTGGAGCGGGGGACAAGACAATCAGCCCCAGCATTTT.

As to this clonotype: A much larger clone is a single base away; this may be a read error. This rearrangement joins TRBV28 to TRBJ1-1; D gene ambiguous. The CDR3 loop spans 13 amino acids. The germline V gene encodes CDR1 MDHEN and CDR2 SYDVKM. V was trimmed by 10 bases and J by 0 bases, leaving 12 bases between them. CDR3 DNA sequence: TGTGCCACATCCGGCAGAATGAACACTGAAGCTTTCTTT. It specifies CATSGRMNTEAFF.

The chain combines TRBV28 with TRBJ1-2; D is ambiguous. Germline lookup yields CDR1 MDHEN and CDR2 SYDVKM. The CDR3 is 13 residues long. V was shortened by 2 bases and J by 4 bases, with 8 bases between the two germline ends. CDR3 bases: TGTGCCAGCAGTTTAGACGGAGTCTATGGCTACACCTTC. Protein product: CASSLDGVYGYTF.

The chain joins TRBV4-1 to TRBJ1-1; 7 nucleotides line up with TRBD1. CDR1 is MGHRA and CDR2 is YSYEKL in the germline V gene. The CDR3 loop spans 15 amino acids. The J segment lost 1 base and the V segment lost 4 bases, leaving 6 bases of the junction unmatched. CDR3 loop: CASSPSTGTNTEAFF. CDR3 sequence (DNA): TGCGCCAGCAGCCCATCGACAGGGACGAACACTGAAGCTTTCTTT.